This TCR beta chain originates from a study of Ad26.COV2.S vaccination and SARS-CoV-2 variants. Study overall: Intramuscular Ad26.COV2.S doses were given once or twice, 56 days apart.

V trimming: 6 bases; J trimming: 3 bases; junction bases outside the gene matches: 3. This CDR3 is 13 amino acids long. The study's findings and limits: The authors reported substantial breadth in spike-specific CD8+ and CD4+ T cell responses after vaccination.

Specified treatment: 15 to 20 received Ad26.COV2.S at low or high dose, single or two shots; 5 received placebo; per-sample allocation not given. On day 63 after the first injection, vaccine and placebo recipients gave samples. This clone was recorded once. No antigen is known for it. Sequencing was performed with immunoSEQ multiplex PCR; in TCRdb, only in-frame clones are kept and a portion is missing. The data contain 350,000 to 500,000 clones, 88% of them seen just once; the ten biggest clones take up approximately 4%. J is TRBJ1-2 and V is TRBV12-3 or TRBV12-4, with 8 positions matching TRBD1. The specimen was peripheral blood, collected in a trial of Ad26.COV2.S vaccine versus placebo. The TCR was taken from a person aged 18-65 years who received the Ad26.COV2.S COVID-19 vaccine or a placebo. CDR3 sequence reads: CASSKDRDYGYTF. The CDR3 DNA reads TGTGCCAGCAGCAAGGACAGGGACTATGGCTACACCTTC.